This T cell receptor (beta chain) came from a study of cytomegalovirus exposure and HLA in healthy donors. For the study at large: Genotyping showed around 81% of roughly 400 donors falling in the Caucasian-associated ancestry cluster. Study observations and caveats: The study recorded over 150 TCR beta chains that were cytomegalovirus-associated. Clonal expansion, a later analysis showed, was greater in HLA-associated TCR beta chains than in equally common others. Later analysis demonstrated an association between a missense DCLRE1C variant and TCR beta V- and J-gene trimming.

Use of 60 Vbeta and 13 Jbeta primers characterized the PCR. Profiling relied on immunoSEQ multiplex PCR, and the TCRdb table lists in-frame clones only, not all of them. The sample has roughly 200,000 clones, roughly 90% seen once. For this clone: Antigen unknown.

What was sequenced was PBMCs. This TCR was recovered from a boy between 2 and 15 years old in good health and CMV-seronegative.

CDR3 sequence (DNA): TGTGCCAGCAGTGAATCCACAGGGGGGACCTACAATGAGCAGTTCTTC. Translating gives CASSESTGGTYNEQFF. The chain recombines TRBV25-1 with TRBJ2-1; the match to TRBD1 covers 8 bases. CDR1 and CDR2 from the germline V gene are MGHDK and SYGVNS. The CDR3 is made up of 16 amino acids. V shed 1 base, J shed 2 bases, and the junction held 4 bases outside the gene matches.